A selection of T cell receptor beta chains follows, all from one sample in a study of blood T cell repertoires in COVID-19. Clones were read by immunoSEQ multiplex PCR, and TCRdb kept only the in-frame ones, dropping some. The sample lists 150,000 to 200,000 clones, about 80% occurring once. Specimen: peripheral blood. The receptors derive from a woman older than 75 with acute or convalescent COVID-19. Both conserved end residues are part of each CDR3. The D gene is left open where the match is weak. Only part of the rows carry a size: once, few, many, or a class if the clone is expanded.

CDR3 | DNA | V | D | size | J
CASSLGGHTEAFF | TGTGCCAGCAGCTTGGGGGGGCACACTGAAGCTTTCTTT | TRBV5-6 | - | - | TRBJ1-1
CASSLGQGVGPQHF | TGTGCCAGCAGCTTGGGACAGGGGGTAGGGCCCCAGCATTTT | TRBV5-6 | TRBD1 | - | TRBJ1-5
CASSSDRVGTEAFF | TGTGCCAGTAGTAGTGACAGGGTGGGCACTGAAGCTTTCTTT | TRBV19 | TRBD1 | - | TRBJ1-1
CASSPGLAGVNGEQYF | TGTGCCAGCAGCCCCGGACTAGCGGGAGTAAACGGCGAGCAGTACTTC | TRBV11-2 | TRBD2 | - | TRBJ2-7
CASSLGTAHSNQPQHF | TGTGCCAGCAGCCTCGGGACAGCCCATAGCAATCAGCCCCAGCATTTT | TRBV5-8 | TRBD1 | - | TRBJ1-5
CASSLRGTDFNNEQFF | TGTGCCAGCAGCCTCCGCGGGACGGACTTTAACAATGAGCAGTTCTTC | TRBV11-2 | - | - | TRBJ2-1
CASGTNRDTNYGYTF | TGTGCCAGCGGAACCAACCGGGACACCAACTATGGCTACACCTTC | TRBV27 | - | - | TRBJ1-2
CASSGTSGADTQYF | TGTGCCAGCAGCGGGACTAGCGGCGCAGATACGCAGTATTTT | TRBV5-4 | TRBD2 | - | TRBJ2-3
CASSLGAASSYEQYF | TGTGCCAGCAGCTTAGGGGCAGCCAGCTCCTACGAGCAGTACTTC | TRBV7-2 | - | few | TRBJ2-7
CATSRDRQGNYGYTF | TGTGCCACCAGCAGAGATCGGCAGGGCAACTATGGCTACACCTTC | TRBV15 | - | once | TRBJ1-2
CASSPKAGVQPQHF | TGTGCCAGCTCACCAAAGGCGGGGGTGCAGCCCCAGCATTTT | TRBV18 | - | - | TRBJ1-5
CASSGTSGRVGNEQFF | TGTGCCAGCAGTGGGACTAGCGGGAGAGTAGGCAATGAGCAGTTCTTC | TRBV2 | TRBD2 | - | TRBJ2-1
CASSLVAGSEGYTF | TGCGCCAGCAGCTTGGTGGCGGGTTCGGAAGGCTACACCTTC | TRBV5-1 | - | - | TRBJ1-2
CASSSTVGAYTEAFF | TGCGCCAGCAGCTCAACAGTGGGGGCCTACACTGAAGCTTTCTTT | TRBV5-1 | - | - | TRBJ1-1
CASSLGPSGNSYEQYF | TGTGCCAGCAGCTTAGGCCCTAGCGGGAACTCCTACGAGCAGTACTTC | TRBV13 | TRBD2 | - | TRBJ2-7
CASSFLYEQYF | TGTGCCAGCAGTTTCCTGTACGAGCAGTACTTC | TRBV12-3/TRBV12-4 | - | few | TRBJ2-7
CASSRDWDDGELFF | TGTGCCAGCAGCCGGGACTGGGATGACGGGGAGCTGTTTTTT | TRBV2 | - | - | TRBJ2-2
CASCLGRGVTGELFF | TGTGCCAGCTGTTTAGGCAGGGGTGTGACCGGGGAGCTGTTTTTT | TRBV11-2 | - | - | TRBJ2-2
CASSPRGESGYTF | TGTGCCAGCAGCCCCCGCGGTGAGAGTGGCTACACCTTC | TRBV11-2 | - | - | TRBJ1-2
CASSIITGTGELFF | TGTGCCAGCAGCATAATAACGGGCACCGGGGAGCTGTTTTTT | TRBV11-2 | - | - | TRBJ2-2
CASSKRTDMNTEAFF | TGTGCCAGCAGTAAAAGGACAGACATGAACACTGAAGCTTTCTTT | TRBV6-5 | - | - | TRBJ1-1
CASSKNDRIEAFF | TGTGCCAGCAGCAAGAACGACAGGATTGAAGCTTTCTTT | TRBV9 | - | once | TRBJ1-1
CASSSLRPPVRIGEQYF | TGTGCCAGCTCCTCACTTCGCCCTCCCGTGAGGATCGGCGAGCAGTACTTC | TRBV28 | - | - | TRBJ2-7
CASSDQGSNTEAFF | TGTGCCAGCAGTGACCAGGGTTCGAACACTGAAGCTTTCTTT | TRBV27 | - | - | TRBJ1-1
CACRTSGKNTGELFF | TGTGCCTGCAGGACTAGCGGGAAAAACACCGGGGAGCTGTTTTTT | TRBV30 | TRBD2 | - | TRBJ2-2
CASSHFREGNTEAFF | TGTGCCAGCAGCCACTTCAGGGAAGGGAACACTGAAGCTTTCTTT | TRBV14 | - | once | TRBJ1-1
CASRRDYNTGELFF | TGTGCCAGCAGGAGGGACTACAACACCGGGGAGCTGTTTTTT | TRBV6-5 | TRBD2 | - | TRBJ2-2
CASSPWGTGEGNTEAFF | TGTGCCAGCAGCCCCTGGGGGACAGGCGAAGGGAACACTGAAGCTTTCTTT | TRBV7-6 | TRBD1 | - | TRBJ1-1
CASSSLTKNTEAFF | TGTGCCAGCTCATCATTGACAAAGAACACTGAAGCTTTCTTT | TRBV18 | - | - | TRBJ1-1
CASSNGGTPHNEQFF | TGCGCCAGCAGCAATGGCGGGACTCCACACAATGAGCAGTTCTTC | TRBV5-1 | - | - | TRBJ2-1
CASSPQTGYEQYF | TGTGCCAGCTCACCACAGACAGGGTATGAGCAGTACTTC | TRBV18 | TRBD1 | - | TRBJ2-7
CASSPSQTGVNEKLFF | TGTGCCAGCTCACCTTCGCAGACAGGGGTTAATGAAAAACTGTTTTTT | TRBV18 | TRBD1 | - | TRBJ1-4
CASSFDREYWNEQFF | TGTGCCAGCAGCTTCGACAGGGAATATTGGAATGAGCAGTTCTTC | TRBV5-6 | TRBD1 | - | TRBJ2-1
CASSQTVATNEKLFF | TGCGCCAGCAGCCAGACAGTCGCAACTAATGAAAAACTGTTTTTT | TRBV4-1 | - | - | TRBJ1-4
CASRTRQAVNTEAFF | TGTGCCAGCAGGACCAGACAGGCGGTGAACACTGAAGCTTTCTTT | TRBV2 | - | - | TRBJ1-1
CASSQGGELGYEKLFF | TGCGCCAGCAGCCAGGGGGGGGAGTTGGGGTATGAAAAACTGTTTTTT | TRBV4-3 | - | - | TRBJ1-4
CASRLARERAGGKTQYF | TGTGCAAGTCGCTTAGCGAGGGAAAGAGCGGGAGGTAAGACCCAGTACTTC | TRBV12-2 | - | - | TRBJ2-5
CASTSDTFNEQFF | TGTGCCAGCACTTCGGACACTTTCAATGAGCAGTTCTTC | TRBV6-6 | - | - | TRBJ2-1
CASSPRPHGRVNYNEQFF | TGTGCCAGCAGCCCCAGGCCCCACGGGAGGGTAAATTACAATGAGCAGTTCTTC | TRBV27 | TRBD2 | - | TRBJ2-1
CAFWEGAGEQFF | TGTGCCTTTTGGGAGGGAGCAGGTGAGCAGTTCTTC | TRBV30 | TRBD2 | - | TRBJ2-1